These T cell receptor beta chains were read from a single sample in a study of CD8+ T cells in alopecia areata. Profiling relied on immunoSEQ multiplex PCR, and the TCRdb table lists in-frame clones only, not all of them. Of over 120,000 clones in the sample, 40% to 55% were seen once. The specimen comprised CD4+ T cells sorted from blood, sampled at week 0. Receptor source: a human donor with alopecia areata. The CDR3 runs from the conserved cysteine through the conserved F or W. The D gene is left open where the match is weak. The listing skips clone size in some rows; elsewhere it reads once, few, many or a size class.

V gene	D gene	J gene	clone size	CDR3 protein	CDR3 DNA
TRBV30	.	TRBJ1-4	.	CAWIRNEKLFF	TGTGCCTGGATACGGAATGAAAAACTGTTTTTT
TRBV30	TRBD1	TRBJ2-7	once	CAWRKQGVNEQYF	TGTGCCTGGCGAAAACAGGGGGTGAACGAGCAGTACTTC
TRBV15	TRBD2	TRBJ2-5	.	CATTLAGGETQYF	TGTGCCACAACCCTAGCGGGAGGAGAGACCCAGTACTTC
TRBV5-1	TRBD1	TRBJ2-2	few	CASSEIGTENTGELFF	TGCGCCAGCAGCGAAATCGGGACAGAGAACACCGGGGAGCTGTTTTTT
TRBV29-1	.	TRBJ2-3	few	CSVEDSTDTQYF	TGCAGCGTAGAGGACAGCACAGATACGCAGTATTTT
TRBV4-1	.	TRBJ2-5	.	CASSQEGQRGTQYF	TGCGCCAGCAGCCAAGAGGGGCAGAGGGGGACCCAGTACTTC
TRBV27	TRBD1	TRBJ1-2	.	CASRLGTGDPLLYGYTF	TGTGCCAGCAGACTAGGGACAGGGGATCCCCTTCTCTATGGCTACACCTTC
TRBV2	.	TRBJ2-5	.	CASRRNQETQYF	TGTGCCAGCAGGCGGAATCAAGAGACCCAGTACTTC
TRBV30	.	TRBJ1-2	.	CAWSTNYGYTF	TGTGCCTGGAGTACCAACTATGGCTACACCTTC
TRBV5-6	.	TRBJ1-5	.	CASSRTSSAQPQHF	TGTGCCAGCAGCCGGACGAGCTCAGCTCAGCCCCAGCATTTT
TRBV30	TRBD2	TRBJ2-5	.	CARGGPSKETQYF	TGTGCACGGGGGGGGCCGTCCAAAGAGACCCAGTACTTC